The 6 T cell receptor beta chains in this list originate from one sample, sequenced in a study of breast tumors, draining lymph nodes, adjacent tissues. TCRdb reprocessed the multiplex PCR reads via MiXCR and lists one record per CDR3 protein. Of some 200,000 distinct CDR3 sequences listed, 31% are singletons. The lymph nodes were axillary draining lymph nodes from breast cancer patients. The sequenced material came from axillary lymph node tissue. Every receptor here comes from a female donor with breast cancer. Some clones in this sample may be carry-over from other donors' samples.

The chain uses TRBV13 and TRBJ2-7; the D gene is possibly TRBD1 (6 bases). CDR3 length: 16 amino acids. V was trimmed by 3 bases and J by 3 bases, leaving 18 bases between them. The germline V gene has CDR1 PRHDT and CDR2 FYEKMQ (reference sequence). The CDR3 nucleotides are TGTGCCAGCAGCTTGCAGGGGTGGGGGACCAACTACGAGCAGTACTTC. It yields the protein CASSLQGWGTNYEQYF.

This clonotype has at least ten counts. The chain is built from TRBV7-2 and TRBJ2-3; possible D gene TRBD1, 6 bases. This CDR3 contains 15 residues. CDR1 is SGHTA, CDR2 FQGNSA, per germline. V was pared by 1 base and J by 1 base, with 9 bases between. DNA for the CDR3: TGTGCCAGCAGCTTAGGGGGGCCGCGCACAGATACGCAGTATTTT. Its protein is CASSLGGPRTDTQYF.

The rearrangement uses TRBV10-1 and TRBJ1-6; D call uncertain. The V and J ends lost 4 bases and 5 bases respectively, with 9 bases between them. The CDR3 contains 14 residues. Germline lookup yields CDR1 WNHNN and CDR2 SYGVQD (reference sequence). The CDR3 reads CASSAPAHNSPLHF. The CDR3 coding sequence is TGCGCCAGCAGTGCACCGGCCCATAATTCACCCCTCCACTTT.

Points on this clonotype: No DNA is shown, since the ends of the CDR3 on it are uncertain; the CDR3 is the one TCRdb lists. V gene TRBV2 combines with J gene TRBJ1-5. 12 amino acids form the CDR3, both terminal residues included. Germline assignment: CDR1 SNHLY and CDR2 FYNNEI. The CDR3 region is CASWGSGAYEHF.

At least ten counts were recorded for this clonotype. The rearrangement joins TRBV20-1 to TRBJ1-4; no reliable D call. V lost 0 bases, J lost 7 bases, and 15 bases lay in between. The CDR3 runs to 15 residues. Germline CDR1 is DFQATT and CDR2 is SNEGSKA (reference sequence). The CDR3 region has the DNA TGCAGTGCTAGAGATAGAACCGTGGATGGTGAAAAACTGTTTTTT. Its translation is CSARDRTVDGEKLFF.

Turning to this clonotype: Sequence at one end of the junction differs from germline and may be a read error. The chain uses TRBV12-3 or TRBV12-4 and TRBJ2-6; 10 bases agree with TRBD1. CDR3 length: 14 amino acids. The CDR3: CASSPGTGANVLTF. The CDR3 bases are TGTGCCAGCAGTCCCGGGACAGGGGCTAACGTCCTGACTTTC.